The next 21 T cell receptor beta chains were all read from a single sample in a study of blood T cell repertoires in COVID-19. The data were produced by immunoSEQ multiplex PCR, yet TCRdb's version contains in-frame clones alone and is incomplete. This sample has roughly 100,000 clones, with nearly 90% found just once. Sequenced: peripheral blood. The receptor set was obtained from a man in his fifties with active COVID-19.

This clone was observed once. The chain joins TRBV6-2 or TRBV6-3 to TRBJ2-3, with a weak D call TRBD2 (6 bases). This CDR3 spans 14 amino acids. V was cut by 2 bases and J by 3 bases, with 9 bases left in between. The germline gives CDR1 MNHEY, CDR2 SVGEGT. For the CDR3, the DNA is TGTGCCAGCAGTTACGCCGGGGGTACAGATACGCAGTATTTT. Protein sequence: CASSYAGGTDTQYF.

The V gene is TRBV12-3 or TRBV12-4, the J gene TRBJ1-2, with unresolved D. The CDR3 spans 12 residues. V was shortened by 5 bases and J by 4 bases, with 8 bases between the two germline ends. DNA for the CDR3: TGTGCCAGCAGTCCTTCTCTCTATGGCTACACCTTC. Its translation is CASSPSLYGYTF.

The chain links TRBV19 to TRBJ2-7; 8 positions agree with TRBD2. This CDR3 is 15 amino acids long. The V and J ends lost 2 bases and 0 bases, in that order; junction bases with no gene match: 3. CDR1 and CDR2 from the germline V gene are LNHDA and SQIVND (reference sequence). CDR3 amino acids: CASSITSGVSYEQYF. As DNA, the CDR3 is TGTGCCAGTAGTATAACTAGCGGTGTCTCCTACGAGCAGTACTTC.

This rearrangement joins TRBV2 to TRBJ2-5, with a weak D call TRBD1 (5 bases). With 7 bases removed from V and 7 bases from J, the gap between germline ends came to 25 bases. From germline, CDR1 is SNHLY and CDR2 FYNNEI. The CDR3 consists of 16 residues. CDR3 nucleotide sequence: TGTGCCAGCACTACCGACGACAGCCCAACAAGTTGGACCCAGTACTTC. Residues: CASTTDDSPTSWTQYF.

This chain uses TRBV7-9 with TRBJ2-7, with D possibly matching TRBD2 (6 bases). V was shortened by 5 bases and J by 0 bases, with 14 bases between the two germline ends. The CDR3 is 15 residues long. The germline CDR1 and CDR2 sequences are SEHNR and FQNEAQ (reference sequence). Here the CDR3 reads CASSLGGLNSYEQYF. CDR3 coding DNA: TGTGCCAGCAGCCTTGGAGGGTTAAACTCCTACGAGCAGTACTTC.

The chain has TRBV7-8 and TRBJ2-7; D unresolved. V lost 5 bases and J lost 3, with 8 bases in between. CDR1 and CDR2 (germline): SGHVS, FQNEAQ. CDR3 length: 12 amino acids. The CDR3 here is CASSLRIYEQYF. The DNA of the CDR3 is TGTGCCAGCAGCCTTAGAATCTACGAGCAGTACTTC.

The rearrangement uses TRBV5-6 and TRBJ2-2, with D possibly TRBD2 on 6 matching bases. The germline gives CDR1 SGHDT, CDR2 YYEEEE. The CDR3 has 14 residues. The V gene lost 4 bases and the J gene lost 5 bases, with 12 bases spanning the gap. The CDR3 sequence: CASSGFGGTGELFF. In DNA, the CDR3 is TGTGCCAGCAGCGGGTTCGGGGGTACCGGGGAGCTGTTTTTT.

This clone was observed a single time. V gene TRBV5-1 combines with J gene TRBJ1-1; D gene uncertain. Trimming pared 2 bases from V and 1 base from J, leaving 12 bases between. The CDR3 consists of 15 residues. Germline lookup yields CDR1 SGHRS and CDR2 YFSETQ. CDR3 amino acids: CASSFNTIPNTEAFF. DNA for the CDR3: TGCGCCAGCAGCTTCAACACGATCCCGAACACTGAAGCTTTCTTT.

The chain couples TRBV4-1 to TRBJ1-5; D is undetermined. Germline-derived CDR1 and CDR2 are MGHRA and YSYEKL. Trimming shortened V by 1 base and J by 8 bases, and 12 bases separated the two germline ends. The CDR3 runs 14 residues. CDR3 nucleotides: TGCGCCAGCAGCCAAGTCGCCCTCCCGGAGCCCCAGCATTTT. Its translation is CASSQVALPEPQHF.

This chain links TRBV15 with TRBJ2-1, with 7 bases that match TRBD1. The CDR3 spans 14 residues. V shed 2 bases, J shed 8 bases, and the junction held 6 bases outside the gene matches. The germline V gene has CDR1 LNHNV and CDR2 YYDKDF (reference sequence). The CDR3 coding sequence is TGTGCCACCAGCAGAAGCCGGGACAGAGATGAGCAGTTCTTC. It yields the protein CATSRSRDRDEQFF. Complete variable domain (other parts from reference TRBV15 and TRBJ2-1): DAMVIQNPRYQVTQFGKPVTLSCSQTLNHNVMYWYQQKSSQAPKLLFHYYDKDFNNEADTPDNFQSRRPNTSFCFLDIRSPGLGDTAMYLCATSRSRDRDEQFFGPGTRLTVL.

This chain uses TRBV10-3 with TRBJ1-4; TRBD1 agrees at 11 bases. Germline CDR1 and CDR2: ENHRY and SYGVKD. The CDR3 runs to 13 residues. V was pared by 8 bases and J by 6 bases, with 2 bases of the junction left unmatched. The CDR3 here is CAIRGQGDEKLFF. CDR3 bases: TGTGCCATCCGGGGACAGGGGGATGAAAAACTGTTTTTT.

CDR3 sequence: CASSRDRGVTYEQYF. In DNA, the CDR3 is TGTGCCAGCAGCCGGGACAGGGGCGTAACCTACGAGCAGTACTTC. The chain uses TRBV6-5 and TRBJ2-7, with TRBD1 matching 10 bases. CDR3 length: 15 amino acids. Trimming removed 6 bases from V and 2 bases from J; junction bases left unmatched: 7. Germline V CDR1 and CDR2: MNHEY, SVGAGI.

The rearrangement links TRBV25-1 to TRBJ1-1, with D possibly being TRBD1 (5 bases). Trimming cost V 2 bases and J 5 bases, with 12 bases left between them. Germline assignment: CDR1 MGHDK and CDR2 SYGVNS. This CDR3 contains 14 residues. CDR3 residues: CASSEGGGRTEAFF. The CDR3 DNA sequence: TGTGCCAGCAGTGAAGGGGGAGGTAGGACTGAAGCTTTCTTT.

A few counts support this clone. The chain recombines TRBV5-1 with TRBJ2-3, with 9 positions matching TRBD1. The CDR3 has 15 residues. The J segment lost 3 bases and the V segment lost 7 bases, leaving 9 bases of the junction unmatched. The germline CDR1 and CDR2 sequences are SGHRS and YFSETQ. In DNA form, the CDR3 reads TGCGCCAGCCGCGGACAGGGGATTCTAACAGATACGCAGTATTTT. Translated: CASRGQGILTDTQYF.

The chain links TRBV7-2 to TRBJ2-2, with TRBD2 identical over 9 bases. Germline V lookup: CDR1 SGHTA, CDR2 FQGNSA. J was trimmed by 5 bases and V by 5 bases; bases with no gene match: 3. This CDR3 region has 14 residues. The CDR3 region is CASSAGLATGELFF. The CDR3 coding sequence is TGTGCCAGCAGCGCGGGACTAGCTACCGGGGAGCTGTTTTTT.

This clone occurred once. The CDR3 loop is CASRRAGSRDEQFF. As DNA, the CDR3 is TGTGCCAGCAGGCGGGCGGGGAGTCGCGATGAGCAGTTCTTC. This chain uses TRBV14 with TRBJ2-1; weak D call: TRBD2 (6 bases). The CDR3 loop spans 14 amino acids. Between the trimmed V and J ends, which lost 6 bases and 8 bases, there was a span of 17 bases. The germline gives CDR1 SGHDN, CDR2 FVKESK.

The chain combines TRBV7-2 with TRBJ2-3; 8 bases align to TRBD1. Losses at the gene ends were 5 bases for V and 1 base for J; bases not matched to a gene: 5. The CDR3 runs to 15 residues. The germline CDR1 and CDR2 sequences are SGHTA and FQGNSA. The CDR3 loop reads CASSPDRVGTDTQYF. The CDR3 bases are TGTGCCAGCAGCCCGGACAGGGTCGGCACAGATACGCAGTATTTT.

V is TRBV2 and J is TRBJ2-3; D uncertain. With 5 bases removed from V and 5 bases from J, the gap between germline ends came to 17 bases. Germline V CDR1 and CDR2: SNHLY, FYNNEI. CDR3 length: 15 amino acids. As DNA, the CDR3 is TGTGCCAGCAGTCTGACGGCGAGGATTGAAGATACGCAGTATTTT. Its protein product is CASSLTARIEDTQYF.

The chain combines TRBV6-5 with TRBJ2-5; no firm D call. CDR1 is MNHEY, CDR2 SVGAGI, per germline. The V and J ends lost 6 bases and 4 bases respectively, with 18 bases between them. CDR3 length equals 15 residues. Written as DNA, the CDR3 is TGTGCCAGCAGGTCCGAGGCGATGCGGTCAGAGACCCAGTACTTC. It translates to CASRSEAMRSETQYF.

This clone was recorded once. CDR3 nucleotides: TGTGCCAGCACGCAGGGCGGGAACACTGAAGCTTTCTTT. Its translation is CASTQGGNTEAFF. The chain has TRBV6-5 and TRBJ1-1, with D perhaps TRBD1 (5 bases). The CDR3 has 13 amino acids. Trimming shortened V by 7 bases and J by 1 base, and 10 bases separated the two germline ends. Germline V gives CDR1 MNHEY, CDR2 SVGAGI.

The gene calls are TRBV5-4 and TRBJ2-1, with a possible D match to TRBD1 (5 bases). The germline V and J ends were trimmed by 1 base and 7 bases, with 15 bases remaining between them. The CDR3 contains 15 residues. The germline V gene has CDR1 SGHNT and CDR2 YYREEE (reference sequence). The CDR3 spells CASSLLTGGVNEQFF. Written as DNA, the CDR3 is TGTGCCAGCAGCTTGTTAACAGGTGGGGTAAATGAGCAGTTCTTC.